This entry features one T cell receptor beta chain sequence. Only in-frame clones appear in the TCRdb table, and some are missing; sequencing was by immunoSEQ multiplex PCR. The table lists 300,000 to 400,000 clones, 88% of them singletons. The data belong to a study of blood T cell repertoires in COVID-19. Deletions cut 2 bases from V and 2 bases from J, with 10 bases between. CDR3 length: 15 residues. The germline CDR1 and CDR2 sequences are MNHEY and SMNVEV (reference sequence). A Seattle source enrolled patients during active infection and followed them longitudinally. Sample: peripheral blood. The source of this sequence is an older woman with COVID-19, enrolled during active disease. The chain uses TRBV27 and TRBJ1-3; no clear D gene. CDR3 protein: CASSLEGLPGNTIYF. CDR3 DNA: TGTGCCAGCAGTTTAGAGGGTTTACCTGGAAACACCATATATTTT.